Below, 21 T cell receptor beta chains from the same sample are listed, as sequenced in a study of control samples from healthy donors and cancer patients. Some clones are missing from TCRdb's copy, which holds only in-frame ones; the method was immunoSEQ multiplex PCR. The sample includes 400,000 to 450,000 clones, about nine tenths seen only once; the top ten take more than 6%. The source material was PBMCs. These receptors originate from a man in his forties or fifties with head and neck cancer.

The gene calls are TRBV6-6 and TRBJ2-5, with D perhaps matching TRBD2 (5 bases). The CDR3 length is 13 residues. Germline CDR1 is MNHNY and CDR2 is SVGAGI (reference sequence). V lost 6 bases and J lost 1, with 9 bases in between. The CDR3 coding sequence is TGTGCCAGCAGAGGACTGTCCCAAGAGACCCAGTACTTC. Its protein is CASRGLSQETQYF.

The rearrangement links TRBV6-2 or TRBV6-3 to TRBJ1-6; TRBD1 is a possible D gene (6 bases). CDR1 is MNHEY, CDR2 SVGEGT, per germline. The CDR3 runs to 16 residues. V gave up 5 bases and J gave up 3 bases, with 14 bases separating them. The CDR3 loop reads CASSPGYRDYNSPLHF. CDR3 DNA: TGTGCCAGCAGTCCCGGCTACAGGGACTATAATTCACCCCTCCACTTT.

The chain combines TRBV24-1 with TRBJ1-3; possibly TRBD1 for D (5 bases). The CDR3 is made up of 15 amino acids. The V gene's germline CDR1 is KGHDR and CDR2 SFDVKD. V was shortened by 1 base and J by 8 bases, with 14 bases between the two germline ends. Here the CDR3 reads CATSDFGTREDTIYF. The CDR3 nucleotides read TGTGCCACCAGTGATTTTGGGACCCGAGAGGACACCATATATTTT.

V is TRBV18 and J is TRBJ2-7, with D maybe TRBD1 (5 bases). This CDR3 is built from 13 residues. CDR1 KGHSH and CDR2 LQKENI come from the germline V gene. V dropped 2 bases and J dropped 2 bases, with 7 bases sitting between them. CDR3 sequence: CASSPGAPYEQYF. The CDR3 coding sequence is TGTGCCAGCTCACCAGGGGCACCCTACGAGCAGTACTTC.

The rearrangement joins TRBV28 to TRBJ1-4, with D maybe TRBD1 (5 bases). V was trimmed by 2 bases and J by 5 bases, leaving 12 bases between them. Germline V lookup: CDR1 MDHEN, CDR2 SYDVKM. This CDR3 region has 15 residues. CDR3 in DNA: TGTGCCAGCAGTTTAAGGCGGGGGGGGAATGAAAAACTGTTTTTT. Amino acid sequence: CASSLRRGGNEKLFF.

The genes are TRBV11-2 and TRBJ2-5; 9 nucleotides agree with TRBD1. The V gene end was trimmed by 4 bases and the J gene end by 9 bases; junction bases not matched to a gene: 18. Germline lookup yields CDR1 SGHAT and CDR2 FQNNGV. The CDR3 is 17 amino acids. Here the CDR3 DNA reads TGTGCCAGCAGCTCCCAGGGACAGGGTGTGGCTGGGGAGGCCCAGTACTTC. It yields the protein CASSSQGQGVAGEAQYF. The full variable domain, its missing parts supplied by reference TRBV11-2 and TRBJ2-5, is EAGVAQSPRYKIIEKRQSVAFWCNPISGHATLYWYQQILGQGPKLLIQFQNNGVVDDSQLPKDRFSAERLKGVDSTLKIQPAKLEDSAVYLCASSSQGQGVAGEAQYFGPGTRLLVL.

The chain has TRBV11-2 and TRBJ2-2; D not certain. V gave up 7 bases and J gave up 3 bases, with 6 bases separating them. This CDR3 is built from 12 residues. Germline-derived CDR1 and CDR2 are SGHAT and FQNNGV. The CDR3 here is CASNRYTGELFF. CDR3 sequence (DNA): TGTGCCAGCAACAGATACACCGGGGAGCTGTTTTTT.

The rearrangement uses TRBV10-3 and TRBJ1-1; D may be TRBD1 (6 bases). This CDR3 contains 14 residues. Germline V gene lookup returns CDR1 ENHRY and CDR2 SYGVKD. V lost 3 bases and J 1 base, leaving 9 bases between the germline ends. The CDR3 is CAISERGGNTEAFF. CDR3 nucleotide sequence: TGTGCCATCAGTGAAAGAGGGGGGAACACTGAAGCTTTCTTT.

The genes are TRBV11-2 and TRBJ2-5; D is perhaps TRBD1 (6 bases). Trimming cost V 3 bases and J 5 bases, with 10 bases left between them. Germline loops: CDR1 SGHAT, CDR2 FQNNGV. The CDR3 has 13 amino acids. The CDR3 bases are TGTGCCAGCAGCTTCTACCAGGGGGAGACCCAGTACTTC. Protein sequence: CASSFYQGETQYF.

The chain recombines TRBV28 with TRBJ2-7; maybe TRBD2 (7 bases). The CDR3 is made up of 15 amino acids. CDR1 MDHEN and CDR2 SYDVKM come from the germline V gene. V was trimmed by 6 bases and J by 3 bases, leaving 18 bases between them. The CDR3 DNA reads TGTGCCAGCAGCTTGGGGGGAGGGACAATCTACGAGCAGTACTTC. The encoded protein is CASSLGGGTIYEQYF.

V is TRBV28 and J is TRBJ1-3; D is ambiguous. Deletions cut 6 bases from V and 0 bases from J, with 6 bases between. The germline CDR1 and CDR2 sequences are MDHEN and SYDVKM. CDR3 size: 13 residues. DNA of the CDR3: TGTGCCAGCAGGGGGTTCTCTGGAAACACCATATATTTT. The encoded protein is CASRGFSGNTIYF.

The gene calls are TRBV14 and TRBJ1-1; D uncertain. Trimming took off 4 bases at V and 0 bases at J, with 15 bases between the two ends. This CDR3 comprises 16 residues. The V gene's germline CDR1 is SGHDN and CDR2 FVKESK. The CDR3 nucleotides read TGTGCCAGCAGCCCCGTTAATTCCCCGCTGAACACTGAAGCTTTCTTT. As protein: CASSPVNSPLNTEAFF.

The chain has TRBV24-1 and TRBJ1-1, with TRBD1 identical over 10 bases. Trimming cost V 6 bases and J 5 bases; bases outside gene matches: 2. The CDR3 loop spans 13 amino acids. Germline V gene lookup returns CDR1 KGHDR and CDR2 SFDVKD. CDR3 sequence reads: CATSPGQGTEAFF. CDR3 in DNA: TGTGCCACCAGTCCGGGACAGGGGACTGAAGCTTTCTTT.

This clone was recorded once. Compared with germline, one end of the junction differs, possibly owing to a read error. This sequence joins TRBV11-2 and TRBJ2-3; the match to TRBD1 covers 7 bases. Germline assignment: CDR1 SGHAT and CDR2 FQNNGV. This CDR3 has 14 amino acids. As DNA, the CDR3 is TGTGCCAGCAGCTCCGGGACAGTCACAAATACGCAGTATTTT. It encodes CASSSGTVTNTQYF.

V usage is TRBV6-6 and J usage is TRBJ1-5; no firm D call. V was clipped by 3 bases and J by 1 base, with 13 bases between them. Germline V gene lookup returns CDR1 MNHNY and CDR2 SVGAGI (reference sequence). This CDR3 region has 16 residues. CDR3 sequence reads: CASSYTGDQSNQPQHF. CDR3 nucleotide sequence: TGTGCCAGCAGTTATACGGGCGACCAGAGCAATCAGCCCCAGCATTTT.

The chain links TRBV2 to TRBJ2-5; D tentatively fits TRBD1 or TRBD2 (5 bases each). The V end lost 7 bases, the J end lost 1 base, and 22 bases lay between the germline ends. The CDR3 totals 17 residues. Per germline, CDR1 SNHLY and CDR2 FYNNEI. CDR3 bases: TGTGCCAGCACGTTCCGGGACGCCCGCGACTTCCAAGAGACCCAGTACTTC. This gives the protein CASTFRDARDFQETQYF. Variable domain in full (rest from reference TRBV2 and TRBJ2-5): EPEVTQTPSHQVTQMGQEVILRCVPISNHLYFYWYRQILGQKVEFLVSFYNNEISEKSEIFDDQFSVERPDGSNFTLKIRSTKLEDSAMYFCASTFRDARDFQETQYFGPGTRLLVL.

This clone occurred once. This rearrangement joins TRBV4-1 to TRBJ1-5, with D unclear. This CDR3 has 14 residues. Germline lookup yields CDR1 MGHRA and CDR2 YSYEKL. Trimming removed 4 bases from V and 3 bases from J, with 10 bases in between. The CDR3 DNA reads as TGCGCCAGCAGCCTCCGGGTCATCAATCAGCCCCAGCATTTT. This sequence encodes CASSLRVINQPQHF.

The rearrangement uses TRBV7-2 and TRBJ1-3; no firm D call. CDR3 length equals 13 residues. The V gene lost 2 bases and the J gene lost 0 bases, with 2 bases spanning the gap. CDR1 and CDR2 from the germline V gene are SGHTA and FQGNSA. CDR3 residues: CASSLPSGNTIYF. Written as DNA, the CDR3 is TGTGCCAGCAGCTTACCCTCTGGAAACACCATATATTTT.

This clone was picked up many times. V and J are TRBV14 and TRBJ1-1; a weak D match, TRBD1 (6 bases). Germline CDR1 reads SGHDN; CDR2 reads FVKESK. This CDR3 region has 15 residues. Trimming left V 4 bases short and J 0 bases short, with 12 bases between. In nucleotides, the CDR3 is TGTGCCAGCAGCCCAGGGGTGGCTATGAACACTGAAGCTTTCTTT. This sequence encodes CASSPGVAMNTEAFF.

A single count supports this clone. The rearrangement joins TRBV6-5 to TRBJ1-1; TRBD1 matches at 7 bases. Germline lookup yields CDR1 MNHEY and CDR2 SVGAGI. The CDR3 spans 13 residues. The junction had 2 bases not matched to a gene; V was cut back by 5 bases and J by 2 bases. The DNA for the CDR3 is TGTGCCAGCAGTCGGGACAGCAACACTGAAGCTTTCTTT. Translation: CASSRDSNTEAFF.

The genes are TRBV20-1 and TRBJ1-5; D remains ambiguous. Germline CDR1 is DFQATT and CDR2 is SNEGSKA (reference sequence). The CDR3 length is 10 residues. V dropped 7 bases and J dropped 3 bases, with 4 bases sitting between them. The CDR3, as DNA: TGCAGTGATGACAATCAGCCCCAGCATTTT. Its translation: CSDDNQPQHF.